A selection of T cell receptor beta chains follows, all from one sample in a study of cytomegalovirus exposure and HLA in healthy donors. TCRdb keeps only in-frame clones here, not all; method: immunoSEQ multiplex PCR. The table has 100,000 or so clones, about 90% seen once. The sample comprised PBMCs. The receptor set was obtained from a young man in good health and CMV-seropositive. Each CDR3 is given with its conserved first and last residue. Fields, in order: clone size, J gene, D gene, V gene, CDR3 protein, CDR3 DNA. The D gene is left open where the match is weak. Size is stated for part of the rows, as once, few or many counts, or as a class when the clone is expanded.

abundance: NA; j_gene: TRBJ1-2; d_gene: TRBD1; v_gene: TRBV28; CDR3aa: CASTDGQDNYGYTF; CDR3nt: TGTGCCAGCACCGACGGACAGGACAACTATGGCTACACCTTC
abundance: once; j_gene: TRBJ2-3; d_gene: TRBD1; v_gene: TRBV7-3; CDR3aa: CASSLKRQGSTDTQYF; CDR3nt: TGTGCCAGCAGCTTAAAGAGACAGGGAAGCACAGATACGCAGTATTTT
abundance: NA; j_gene: TRBJ2-2; d_gene: NA; v_gene: TRBV7-6; CDR3aa: CASSPNMPTNTGELFF; CDR3nt: TGTGCCAGCAGCCCCAACATGCCCACGAACACCGGGGAGCTGTTTTTT
abundance: once; j_gene: TRBJ2-1; d_gene: NA; v_gene: TRBV7-3; CDR3aa: CASSEAGSEQFF; CDR3nt: TGTGCCAGCAGCGAAGCCGGGTCCGAGCAGTTCTTC
abundance: NA; j_gene: TRBJ1-1; d_gene: NA; v_gene: TRBV11-3; CDR3aa: CASSLERGTEAFF; CDR3nt: TGTGCCAGCAGCTTAGAACGGGGCACTGAAGCTTTCTTT
abundance: NA; j_gene: TRBJ1-4; d_gene: NA; v_gene: TRBV15; CDR3aa: CATSRGGSGSVEKLFF; CDR3nt: TGTGCCACCAGCAGAGGAGGATCTGGCTCCGTTGAAAAACTGTTTTTT
abundance: once; j_gene: TRBJ2-7; d_gene: NA; v_gene: TRBV12-5; CDR3aa: CASGLVYNEQYF; CDR3nt: TGTGCTAGTGGTTTGGTATACAACGAGCAGTACTTC
abundance: NA; j_gene: TRBJ2-5; d_gene: TRBD1; v_gene: TRBV29-1; CDR3aa: CSAGTGTGYETQYF; CDR3nt: TGCAGCGCCGGTACCGGGACAGGGTACGAGACCCAGTACTTC
abundance: NA; j_gene: TRBJ1-6; d_gene: NA; v_gene: TRBV27; CDR3aa: CASSLWGVQPAFRGPEYNSPLHF; CDR3nt: TGTGCCAGCAGTTTATGGGGGGTTCAACCTGCCTTTCGGGGCCCAGAATATAATTCACCCCTCCACTTT
abundance: NA; j_gene: TRBJ2-5; d_gene: TRBD2; v_gene: TRBV27; CDR3aa: CASSLLLAGVQETQYF; CDR3nt: TGTGCCAGCAGTTTATTACTAGCGGGGGTTCAAGAGACCCAGTACTTC
abundance: NA; j_gene: TRBJ2-2; d_gene: TRBD2; v_gene: TRBV7-8; CDR3aa: CASSPGLAANTGELFF; CDR3nt: TGTGCCAGCAGCCCGGGACTAGCAGCGAACACCGGGGAGCTGTTTTTT